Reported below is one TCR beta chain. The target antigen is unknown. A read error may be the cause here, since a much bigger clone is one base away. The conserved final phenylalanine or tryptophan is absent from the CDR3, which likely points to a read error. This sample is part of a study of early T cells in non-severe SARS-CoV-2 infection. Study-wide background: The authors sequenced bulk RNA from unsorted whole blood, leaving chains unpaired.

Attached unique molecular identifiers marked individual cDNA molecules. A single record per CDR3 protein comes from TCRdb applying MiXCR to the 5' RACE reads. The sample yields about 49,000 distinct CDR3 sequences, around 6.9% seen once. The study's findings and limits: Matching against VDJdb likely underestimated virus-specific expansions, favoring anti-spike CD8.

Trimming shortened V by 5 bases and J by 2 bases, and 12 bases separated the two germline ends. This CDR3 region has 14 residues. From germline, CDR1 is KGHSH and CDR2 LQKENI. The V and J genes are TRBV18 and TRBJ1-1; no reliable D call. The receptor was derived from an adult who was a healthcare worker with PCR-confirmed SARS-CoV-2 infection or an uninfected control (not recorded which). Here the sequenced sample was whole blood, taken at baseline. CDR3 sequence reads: CASSNLRDNTEAFS. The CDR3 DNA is TGTGCCAGCTCAAATCTGAGAGACAACACTGAAGCTTTCTCT.